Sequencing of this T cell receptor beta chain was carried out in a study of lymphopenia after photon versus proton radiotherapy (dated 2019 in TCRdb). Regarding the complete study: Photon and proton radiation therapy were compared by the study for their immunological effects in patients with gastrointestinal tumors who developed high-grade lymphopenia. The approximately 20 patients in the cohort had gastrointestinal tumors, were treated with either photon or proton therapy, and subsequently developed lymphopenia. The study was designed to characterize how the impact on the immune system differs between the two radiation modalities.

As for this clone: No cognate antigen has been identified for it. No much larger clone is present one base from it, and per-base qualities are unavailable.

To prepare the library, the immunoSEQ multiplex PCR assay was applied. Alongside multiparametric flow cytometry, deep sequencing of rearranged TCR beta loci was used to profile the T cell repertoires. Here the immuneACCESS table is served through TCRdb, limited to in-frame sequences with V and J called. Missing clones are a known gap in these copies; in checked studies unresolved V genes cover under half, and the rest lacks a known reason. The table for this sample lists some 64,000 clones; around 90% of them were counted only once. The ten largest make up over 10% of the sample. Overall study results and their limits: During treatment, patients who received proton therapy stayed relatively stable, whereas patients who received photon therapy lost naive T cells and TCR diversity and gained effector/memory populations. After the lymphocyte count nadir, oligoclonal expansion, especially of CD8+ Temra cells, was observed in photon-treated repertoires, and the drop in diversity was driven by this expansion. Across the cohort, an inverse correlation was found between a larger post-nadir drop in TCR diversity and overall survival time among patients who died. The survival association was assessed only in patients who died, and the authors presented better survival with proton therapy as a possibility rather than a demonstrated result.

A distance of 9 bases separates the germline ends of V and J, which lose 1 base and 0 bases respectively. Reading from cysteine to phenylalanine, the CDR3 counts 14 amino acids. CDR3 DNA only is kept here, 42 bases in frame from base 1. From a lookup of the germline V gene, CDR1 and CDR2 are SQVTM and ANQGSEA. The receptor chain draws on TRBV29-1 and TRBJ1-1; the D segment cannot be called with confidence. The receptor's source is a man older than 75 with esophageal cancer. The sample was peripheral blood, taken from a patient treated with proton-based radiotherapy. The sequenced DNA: TGCAGCGTTGAAGGGGAATTAATGAACACTGAAGCTTTCTTT. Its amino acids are CSVEGELMNTEAFF.